This T cell receptor beta chain was observed in a study of T cell responses to AZD1222 COVID-19 vaccine. General study results and limits: Among spike-specific TCRs, nearly half reportedly target unmutated variant regions. Mapped onto spike, vaccine-associated CD4 TCRs spanned it and were dominant at 160-218 and 743-854.

A remark on this clone: The antigen remains unidentified.

TCRdb's copy holds only in-frame clones and misses some; the assay was immunoSEQ multiplex PCR. The data hold 150,000 to 180,000 clones, with roughly nine tenths observed a single time. The CDR3 runs to 14 residues. The V gene lost 0 bases and the J gene lost 1 base, with 7 bases spanning the gap. The V gene's germline CDR1 is SGDLS and CDR2 YYNGEE. The origin of this receptor is an adult in good health. The sequencing here drew on peripheral blood, taken on day 0 of AZD1222 vaccination. This chain links TRBV9 with TRBJ1-1; D remains unclear. CDR3 DNA sequence: TGTGCCAGCAGCGTAGTGAGTCAGAACACTGAAGCTTTCTTT. This translates into CASSVVSQNTEAFF.